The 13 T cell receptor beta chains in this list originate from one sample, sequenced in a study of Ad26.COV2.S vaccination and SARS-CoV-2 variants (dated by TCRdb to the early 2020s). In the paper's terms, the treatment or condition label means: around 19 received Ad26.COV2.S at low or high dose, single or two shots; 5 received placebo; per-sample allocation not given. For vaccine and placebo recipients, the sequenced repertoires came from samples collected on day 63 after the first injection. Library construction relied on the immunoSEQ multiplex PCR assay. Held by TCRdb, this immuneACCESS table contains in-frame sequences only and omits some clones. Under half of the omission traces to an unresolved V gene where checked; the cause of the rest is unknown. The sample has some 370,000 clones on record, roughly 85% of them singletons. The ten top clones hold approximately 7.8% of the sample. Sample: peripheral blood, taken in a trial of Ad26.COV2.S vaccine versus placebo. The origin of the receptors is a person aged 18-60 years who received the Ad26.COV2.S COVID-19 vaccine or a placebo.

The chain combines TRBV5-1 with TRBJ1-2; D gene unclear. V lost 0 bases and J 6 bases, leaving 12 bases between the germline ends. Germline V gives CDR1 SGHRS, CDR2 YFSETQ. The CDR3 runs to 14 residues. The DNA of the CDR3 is TGCGCCAGCAGCTTGGCCCACCGGATAGATGGCTACACCTTC. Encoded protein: CASSLAHRIDGYTF.

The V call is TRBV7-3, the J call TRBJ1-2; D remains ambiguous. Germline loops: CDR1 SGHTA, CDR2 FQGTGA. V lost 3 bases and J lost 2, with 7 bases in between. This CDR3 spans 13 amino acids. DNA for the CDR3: TGTGCCAGCAGCTTCGACGGAAACTATGGCTACACCTTC. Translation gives CASSFDGNYGYTF.

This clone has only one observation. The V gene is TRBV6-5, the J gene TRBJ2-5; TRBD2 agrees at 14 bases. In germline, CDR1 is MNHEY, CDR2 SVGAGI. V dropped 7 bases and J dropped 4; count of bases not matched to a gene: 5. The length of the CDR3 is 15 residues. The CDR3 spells CASTRLAGGPETQYF. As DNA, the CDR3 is TGTGCCAGCACCAGACTAGCGGGAGGGCCAGAGACCCAGTACTTC.

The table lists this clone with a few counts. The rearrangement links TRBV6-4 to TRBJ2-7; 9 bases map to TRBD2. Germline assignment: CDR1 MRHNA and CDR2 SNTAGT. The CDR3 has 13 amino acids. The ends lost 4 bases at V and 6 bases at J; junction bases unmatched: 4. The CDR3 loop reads CASSGREGFEQYF. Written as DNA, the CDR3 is TGTGCCAGCAGTGGGCGGGAGGGCTTCGAGCAGTACTTC.

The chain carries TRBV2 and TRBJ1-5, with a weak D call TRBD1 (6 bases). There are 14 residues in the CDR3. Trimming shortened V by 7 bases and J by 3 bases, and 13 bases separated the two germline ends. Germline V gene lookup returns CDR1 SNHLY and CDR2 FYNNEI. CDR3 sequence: CASTTWGLNQPQHF. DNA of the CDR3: TGTGCCAGCACCACCTGGGGGCTCAATCAGCCCCAGCATTTT.

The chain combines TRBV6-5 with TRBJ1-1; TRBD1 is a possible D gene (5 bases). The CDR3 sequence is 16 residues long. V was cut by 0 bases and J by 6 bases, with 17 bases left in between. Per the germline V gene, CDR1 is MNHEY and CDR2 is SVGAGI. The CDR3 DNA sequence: TGTGCCAGCAGTTACTCGTGGTTCAGGGTTAACTCTGAAGCTTTCTTT. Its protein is CASSYSWFRVNSEAFF.

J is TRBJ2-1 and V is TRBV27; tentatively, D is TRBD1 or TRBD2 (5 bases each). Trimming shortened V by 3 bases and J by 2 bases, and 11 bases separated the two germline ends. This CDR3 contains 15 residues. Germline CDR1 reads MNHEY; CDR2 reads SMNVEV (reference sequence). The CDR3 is CASSLGVGTYNEQFF. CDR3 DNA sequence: TGTGCCAGCAGTTTGGGGGTGGGGACCTACAATGAGCAGTTCTTC.

CDR3: CASSRISGNEQFF. The CDR3, as DNA: TGCGCCAGCAGTCGGATTAGCGGGAATGAGCAGTTCTTC. The chain combines TRBV10-1 with TRBJ2-1, with 7 positions matching TRBD2. From germline, CDR1 is WNHNN and CDR2 SYGVQD (reference sequence). The ends lost 5 bases at V and 7 bases at J; junction bases unmatched: 5. CDR3 length: 13 residues.

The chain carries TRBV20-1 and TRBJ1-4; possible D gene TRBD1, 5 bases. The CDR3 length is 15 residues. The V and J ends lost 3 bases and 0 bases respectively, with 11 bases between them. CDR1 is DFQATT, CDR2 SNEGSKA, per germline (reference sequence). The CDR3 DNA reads TGCAGTGCTAGTGGGGGGGGAGCAACTAATGAAAAACTGTTTTTT. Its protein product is CSASGGGATNEKLFF.

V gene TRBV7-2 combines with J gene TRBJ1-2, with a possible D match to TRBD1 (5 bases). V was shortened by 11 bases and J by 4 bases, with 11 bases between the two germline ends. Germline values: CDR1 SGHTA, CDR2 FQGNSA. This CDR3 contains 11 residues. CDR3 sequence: CALGGVYGYTF. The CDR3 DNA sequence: TGTGCCTTGGGGGGTGTCTATGGCTACACCTTC.

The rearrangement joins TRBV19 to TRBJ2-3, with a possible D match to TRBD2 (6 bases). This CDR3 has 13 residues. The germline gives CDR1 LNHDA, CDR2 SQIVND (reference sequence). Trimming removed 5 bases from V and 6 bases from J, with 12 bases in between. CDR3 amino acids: CASSASRGDTQYF. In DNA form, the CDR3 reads TGTGCCAGTAGTGCGTCACGGGGGGATACGCAGTATTTT. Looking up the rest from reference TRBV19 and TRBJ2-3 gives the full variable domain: DGGITQSPKYLFRKEGQNVTLSCEQNLNHDAMYWYRQDPGQGLRLIYYSQIVNDFQKGDIAEGYSVSREKKESFPLTVTSAQKNPTAFYLCASSASRGDTQYFGPGTRLTVL.

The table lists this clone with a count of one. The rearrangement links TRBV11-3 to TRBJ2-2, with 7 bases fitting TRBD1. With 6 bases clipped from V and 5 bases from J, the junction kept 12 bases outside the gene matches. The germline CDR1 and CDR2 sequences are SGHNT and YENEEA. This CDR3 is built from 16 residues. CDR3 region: CASSSRRQGVTGELFF. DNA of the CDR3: TGTGCCAGCAGTTCCCGACGACAGGGTGTAACCGGGGAGCTGTTTTTT.

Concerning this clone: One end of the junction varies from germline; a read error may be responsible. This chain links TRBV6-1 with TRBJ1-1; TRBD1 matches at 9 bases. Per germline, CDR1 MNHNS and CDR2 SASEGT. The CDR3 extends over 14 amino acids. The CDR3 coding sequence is TGTGCCAGCAGGGAAGTGACAGGGGGCACTGAAGCTTTCTTT. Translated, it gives CASREVTGGTEAFF.